This TCR beta chain was sequenced in a study of blood T cell repertoires in COVID-19. Looking at the study overall: The United States, Italy and Spain provided the acute and convalescent COVID-19 samples. T cells, B-cell-depleted T cells, or PBMCs provided the cDNA or gDNA that served as material.

Original data processing: The authors estimated nucleated cell counts from reference gene primer amplification. The data were produced by immunoSEQ multiplex PCR, yet TCRdb's version contains in-frame clones alone and is incomplete. Clone size and V and J calls were adopted from that table, with D and trimming inferred from the DNA. Of approximately 210,000 clones listed, around 80% are singletons. CDR3 size: 13 residues. The V and J ends lost 5 bases and 7 bases, in that order; junction bases with no gene match: 7. Material: peripheral blood. The receptor was isolated from a woman aged 40 to 50 with acute or convalescent COVID-19. The chain links TRBV12-3 or TRBV12-4 to TRBJ1-2; 7 bases fit TRBD1. The CDR3 is CASSPTGTRGYTF. CDR3 nucleotide sequence: TGTGCCAGCAGTCCGACAGGGACTCGTGGCTACACCTTC.